The 10 T cell receptor beta chains reported below all come from one sample, sequenced in a study of OX40 agonist ivuxolimab in advanced cancers. Clones were sequenced by immunoSEQ multiplex PCR, and TCRdb holds only the in-frame ones, with some missing. The table includes more than 10,000 clones, 65% to 75% detected once. Source: CD4+ or CD8+ T cells sorted from blood, taken in a trial of the OX40 agonist ivuxolimab. These TCRs come from an adult with an advanced solid tumor such as melanoma, head and neck, liver or kidney cancer.

As concerns this clone: With a much larger clone just one base away, this may be a read error. V usage is TRBV27 and J usage is TRBJ1-5; D is uncertain. The germline CDR1 and CDR2 sequences are MNHEY and SMNVEV (reference sequence). Between the trimmed V and J ends, which lost 5 bases and 6 bases, there was a span of 14 bases. CDR3 length equals 14 residues. CDR3: CASSRRFGSQPQHF. The DNA for the CDR3 is TGTGCCAGCAGTAGACGATTTGGCAGTCAGCCCCAGCATTTT.

This chain links TRBV6-6 with TRBJ2-5, with D perhaps TRBD1 or TRBD2 (5 bases each). The CDR3 runs 15 residues. The germline gives CDR1 MNHNY, CDR2 SVGAGI (reference sequence). V was shortened by 2 bases and J by 2 bases, with 12 bases between the two germline ends. Here the CDR3 DNA reads TGTGCCAGCAGTTACCTAAGGGACCAACAAGAGACCCAGTACTTC. Translated: CASSYLRDQQETQYF.

V is TRBV6-5 and J is TRBJ2-7, with D unresolved. The V and J ends lost 8 bases and 4 bases respectively, with 12 bases between them. This CDR3 contains 12 residues. Germline V gene sequence: CDR1 MNHEY, CDR2 SVGAGI. Here the CDR3 reads CASGPELYEQYF. DNA of the CDR3: TGTGCCAGCGGTCCTGAGCTTTACGAGCAGTACTTC.

There are a few counts of this clone. In DNA form, the CDR3 reads TGTGCCAGCAGCTTGCTTCAAGTGGGACCCTACAATGAGCAGTTCTTC. Encoded protein: CASSLLQVGPYNEQFF. This chain links TRBV5-4 with TRBJ2-1, with D perhaps given as TRBD1 or TRBD2 (5 bases each). The germline V gene has CDR1 SGHNT and CDR2 YYREEE (reference sequence). Trimming shortened V by 1 base and J by 2 bases, and 13 bases separated the two germline ends. CDR3 size: 16 residues.

The chain combines TRBV6-5 with TRBJ2-7; D uncertain. The CDR3 loop spans 15 amino acids. From germline, CDR1 is MNHEY and CDR2 SVGAGI. V was shortened by 6 bases and J by 2 bases, with 17 bases between the two germline ends. The chain's CDR3 is CASRTFGSEAYEQYF. As DNA, the CDR3 is TGTGCCAGCAGGACCTTTGGCAGCGAGGCCTACGAGCAGTACTTC.

The chain is built from TRBV4-2 and TRBJ1-6; 7 nucleotides line up with TRBD1. With V trimmed by 0 bases and J by 7 bases, 6 bases remained unmatched. There are 16 residues in the CDR3. Looked up from germline, CDR1 is LGHNA and CDR2 is YNFKEQ. CDR3 sequence (DNA): TGTGCCAGCAGCCAAGACTACGGGACAGTAAATTCACCCCTCCACTTT. This sequence encodes CASSQDYGTVNSPLHF.

V usage is TRBV4-1 and J usage is TRBJ1-4; TRBD1 is a possible D gene (5 bases). The CDR3 extends over 16 amino acids. V lost 4 bases to trimming and J lost 2 bases, with 14 bases between them. Germline CDR1 and CDR2: MGHRA and YSYEKL. The CDR3 here is CASSLRVEATNEKLFF. Here the CDR3 DNA reads TGCGCCAGCAGCCTCAGGGTAGAGGCTACTAATGAAAAACTGTTTTTT.

This clone was seen only once. The V gene is TRBV18, the J gene TRBJ1-5; the match to TRBD1 covers 7 bases. The CDR3 extends over 18 amino acids. The germline V gene encodes CDR1 KGHSH and CDR2 LQKENI. J lost 9 bases, V lost 0 bases, and 17 bases had no gene match. CDR3 residues: CASSPPYGTAWGIWPQHF. In nucleotides, the CDR3 is TGTGCCAGCTCACCACCTTATGGGACAGCATGGGGAATATGGCCCCAGCATTTT. The full variable domain, rest sourced from reference TRBV18 and TRBJ1-5, is NAGVMQNPRHLVRRRGQEARLRCSPMKGHSHVYWYRQLPEEGLKFMVYLQKENIIDESGMPKERFSAEFPKEGPSILRIQQVVRGDSAAYFCASSPPYGTAWGIWPQHFGDGTRLSIL.

In its sample, this clone ranks as medium-sized. The V call is TRBV28, the J call TRBJ2-1; the D gene is possibly TRBD2 (6 bases). Trimming shortened V by 3 bases and J by 3 bases, and 9 bases separated the two germline ends. Per the germline V gene, CDR1 is MDHEN and CDR2 is SYDVKM. The CDR3 is 14 residues long. DNA for the CDR3: TGTGCCAGCAGTTTCCCCGGGGGCTACAATGAGCAGTTCTTC. Encoded protein: CASSFPGGYNEQFF.

This chain uses TRBV9 with TRBJ2-7; a possible D gene is TRBD1 (5 bases). CDR1 is SGDLS and CDR2 is YYNGEE in the germline V gene. The length of the CDR3 is 14 residues. Deletions cut 3 bases from V and 5 bases from J, with 15 bases between. The CDR3 DNA reads TGTGCCAGCAGCGCACCGACAGTACCGCACGAGCAGTACTTC. Translated: CASSAPTVPHEQYF.